Shown below are 5 T cell receptor beta chains from a single sample sequenced in a study of blood T cell repertoires in COVID-19. Here immunoSEQ multiplex PCR was the method, and the copy in TCRdb shows in-frame clones only, minus some. The profile covers roughly 280,000 clones, with about 85% appearing a single time and 3.5% to 4% taken by the ten largest. The sample was peripheral blood. All receptors derive from a man between 18 and 35 years old with active or convalescent COVID-19.

V usage is TRBV6-1 and J usage is TRBJ2-1; D is unclear. V dropped 2 bases and J dropped 6 bases, with 11 bases sitting between them. The CDR3 covers 14 residues. The germline V gene has CDR1 MNHNS and CDR2 SASEGT. The CDR3 spells CASSEMTQPNEQFF. CDR3 in DNA: TGTGCCAGCAGTGAAATGACTCAACCCAATGAGCAGTTCTTC.

The chain combines TRBV4-1 with TRBJ2-7, with TRBD2 matching over 8 bases. V was clipped by 0 bases and J by 3 bases; unmatched bases: 1. CDR1 and CDR2 (germline): MGHRA, YSYEKL. CDR3 length equals 14 residues. The CDR3: CASSQERGVYEQYF. The CDR3 nucleotides read TGCGCCAGCAGCCAAGAGCGGGGGGTCTACGAGCAGTACTTC.

This rearrangement joins TRBV29-1 to TRBJ1-6, with a weak D call TRBD1 (6 bases). The CDR3 loop spans 12 amino acids. With 5 bases removed from V and 9 bases from J, the gap between germline ends came to 11 bases. In germline, CDR1 is SQVTM, CDR2 ANQGSEA. The CDR3 is CSVIQGASPLHF. The CDR3 DNA reads as TGCAGCGTTATACAGGGAGCTTCACCCCTCCACTTT.

The chain combines TRBV4-1 with TRBJ2-5; 7 bases match TRBD1. Germline V gene sequence: CDR1 MGHRA, CDR2 YSYEKL. This CDR3 is built from 15 residues. After removal of 1 base from V and 0 bases from J, the junction contained 2 bases not matched to a gene. The CDR3: CASSQGGTDQETQYF. CDR3 nucleotide sequence: TGCGCCAGCAGCCAAGGGGGGACAGACCAAGAGACCCAGTACTTC.

The chain carries TRBV6-5 and TRBJ2-2, with 8 bases lining up with TRBD2. V lost 6 bases and J lost 7; bases outside the gene matches: 7. The CDR3 consists of 14 residues. Germline V gene data show CDR1 as MNHEY and CDR2 as SVGAGI. This CDR3 reads CASRRGLADGELFF. The CDR3 DNA follows: TGTGCCAGCAGACGCGGACTAGCCGACGGGGAGCTGTTTTTT.